This T cell receptor beta chain emerged from a study of cytomegalovirus exposure and HLA in healthy donors. Deletions cut 1 base from V and 4 bases from J, with 8 bases between. The CDR3 totals 13 residues. The germline V gene encodes CDR1 GTSNPN and CDR2 SVGIG (reference sequence). In the PCR, 60 Vbeta and 13 Jbeta primers were used. TCRdb's table, derived via immunoSEQ multiplex PCR, lists solely in-frame clones and lacks some. The sample has roughly 120,000 clones, roughly 71% seen once. This clone was counted only a few times. Other DNA sequences from this sample encode an identical CDR3 as well. The sequencing input was PBMCs. This sequence joins TRBV30 and TRBJ1-5; D perhaps matches TRBD1 (5 bases). This clonotype was obtained from a woman aged 40 to 55 in good health and CMV-seropositive. The CDR3 loop reads CAWSADSNQPQHF. The CDR3 DNA reads as TGTGCCTGGAGTGCCGACAGTAATCAGCCCCAGCATTTT.